The T cell receptor beta chain described here comes from a study of blood T cell repertoires in COVID-19. Study at large: Collection of acute and convalescent COVID-19 samples took place in the United States, Italy and Spain. The analysed material was cDNA or gDNA that came from T cells, B-cell-depleted T cells, or PBMCs.

The V and J ends lost 6 bases and 10 bases respectively, with 10 bases between them. CDR3 length: 11 residues. In the original workflow: Amplification from reference gene primers served as the basis for estimated nucleated cell counts. Only in-frame clones appear in the TCRdb table, and some are missing; sequencing was by immunoSEQ multiplex PCR. V and J calls plus clone size are reproduced from that table; the DNA served to infer D and trimming. Of roughly 60,000 clones detected, roughly 88% appear once; the ten largest clones hold 3.5%. This TCR derives from a man aged 50 to 60 with active COVID-19. This sequence joins TRBV12-3 or TRBV12-4 and TRBJ2-1, with D maybe TRBD2 (6 bases). Specimen: peripheral blood. CDR3 amino acids: CASSSSEEQFF. CDR3 sequence (DNA): TGTGCCAGCAGCTCTAGCGAGGAGCAGTTCTTC.